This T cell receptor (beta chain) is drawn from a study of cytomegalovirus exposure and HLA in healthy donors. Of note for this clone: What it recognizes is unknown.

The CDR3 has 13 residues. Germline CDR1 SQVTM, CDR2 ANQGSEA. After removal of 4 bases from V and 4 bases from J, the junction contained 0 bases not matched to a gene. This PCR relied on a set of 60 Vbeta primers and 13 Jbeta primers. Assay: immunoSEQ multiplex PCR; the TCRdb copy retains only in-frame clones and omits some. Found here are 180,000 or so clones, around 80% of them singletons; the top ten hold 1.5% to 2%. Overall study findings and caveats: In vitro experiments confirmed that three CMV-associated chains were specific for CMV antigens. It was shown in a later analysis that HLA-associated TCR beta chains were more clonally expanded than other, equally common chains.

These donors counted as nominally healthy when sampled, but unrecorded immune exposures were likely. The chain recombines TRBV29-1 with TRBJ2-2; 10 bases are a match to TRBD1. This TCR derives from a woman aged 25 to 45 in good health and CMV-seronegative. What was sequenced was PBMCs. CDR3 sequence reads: CSVGTGGTGELFF. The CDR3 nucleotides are TGCAGCGTTGGGACAGGGGGCACCGGGGAGCTGTTTTTT.